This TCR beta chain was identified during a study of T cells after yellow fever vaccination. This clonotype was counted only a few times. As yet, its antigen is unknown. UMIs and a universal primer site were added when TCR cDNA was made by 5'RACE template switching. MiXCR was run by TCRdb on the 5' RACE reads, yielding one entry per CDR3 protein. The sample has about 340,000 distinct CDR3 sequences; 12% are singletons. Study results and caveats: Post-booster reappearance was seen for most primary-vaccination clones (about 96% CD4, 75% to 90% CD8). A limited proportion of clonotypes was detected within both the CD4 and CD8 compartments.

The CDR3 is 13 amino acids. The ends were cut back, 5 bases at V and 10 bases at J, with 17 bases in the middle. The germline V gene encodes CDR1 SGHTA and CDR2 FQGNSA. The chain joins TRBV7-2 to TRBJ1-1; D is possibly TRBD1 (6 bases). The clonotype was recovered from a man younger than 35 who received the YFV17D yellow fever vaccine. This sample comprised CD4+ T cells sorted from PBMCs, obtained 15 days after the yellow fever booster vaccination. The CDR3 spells CASSPHEQGRAFF. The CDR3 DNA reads TGTGCCAGCAGCCCACACGAACAGGGTCGAGCTTTCTTT.